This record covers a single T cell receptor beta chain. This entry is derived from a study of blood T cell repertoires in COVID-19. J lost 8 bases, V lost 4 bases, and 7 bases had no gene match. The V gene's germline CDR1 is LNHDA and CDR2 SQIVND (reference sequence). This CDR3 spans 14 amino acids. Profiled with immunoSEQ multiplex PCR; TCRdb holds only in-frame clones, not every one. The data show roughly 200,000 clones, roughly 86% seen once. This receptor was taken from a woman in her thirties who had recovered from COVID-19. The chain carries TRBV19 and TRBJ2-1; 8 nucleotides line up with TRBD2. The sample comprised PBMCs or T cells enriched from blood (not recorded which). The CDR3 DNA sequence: TGTGCCAGTAGTAATTTGGGGACTAGAGATGAGCAGTTCTTC. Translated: CASSNLGTRDEQFF.